This T cell receptor (beta chain) was sequenced during a study of OX40 agonist ivuxolimab in advanced cancers. Across the study: Patients in the trial were receiving intravenous ivuxolimab every 2 weeks, at doses of 0.01 to 10 mg/kg.

At baseline, cycle 4 day 1, and cycle 7 day 1, blood was sampled. Sequenced by immunoSEQ multiplex PCR; TCRdb stores in-frame clones only, minus some. The data show 40,000 or so clones, 88% seen once. Deletions cut 2 bases from V and 0 bases from J, with 14 bases between. The germline gives CDR1 SGHRS, CDR2 YFSETQ. This CDR3 has 16 amino acids. Findings and caveats of the study: Some nonresponders likewise displayed low normalized T-cell clonal expansion. Researchers report that CD8+ T cells had, on average, more expanded clones than CD4+.

A few counts support this clone. Its antigen remains unknown. The rearrangement joins TRBV5-1 to TRBJ1-1, with D possibly being TRBD1 (6 bases). The sequence was collected from an adult with an advanced solid tumor such as melanoma, head and neck, liver or kidney cancer. The starting material was CD4+ or CD8+ T cells sorted from blood, obtained in a trial of the OX40 agonist ivuxolimab. The CDR3, as DNA: TGCGCCAGCAGCTTCTTGGGGGCTGTAATGAACACTGAAGCTTTCTTT. It is translated as CASSFLGAVMNTEAFF.